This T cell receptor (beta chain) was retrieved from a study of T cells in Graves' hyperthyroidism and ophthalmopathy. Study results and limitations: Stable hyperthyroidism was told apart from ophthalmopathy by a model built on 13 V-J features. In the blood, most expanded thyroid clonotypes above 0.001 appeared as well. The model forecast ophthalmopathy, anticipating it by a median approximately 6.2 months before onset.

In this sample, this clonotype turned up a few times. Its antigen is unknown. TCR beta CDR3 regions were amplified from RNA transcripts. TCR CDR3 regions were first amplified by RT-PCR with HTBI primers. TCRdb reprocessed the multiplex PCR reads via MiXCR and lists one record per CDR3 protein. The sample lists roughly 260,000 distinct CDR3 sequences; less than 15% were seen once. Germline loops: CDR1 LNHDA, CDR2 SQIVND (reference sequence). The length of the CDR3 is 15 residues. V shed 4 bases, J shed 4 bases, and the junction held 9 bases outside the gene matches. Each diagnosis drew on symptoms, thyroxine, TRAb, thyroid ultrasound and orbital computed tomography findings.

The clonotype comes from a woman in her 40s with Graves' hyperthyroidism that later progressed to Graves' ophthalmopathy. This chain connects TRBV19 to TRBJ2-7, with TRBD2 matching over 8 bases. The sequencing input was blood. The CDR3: CASSTRASGRYEQYF. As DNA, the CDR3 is TGTGCCAGTAGTACCCGGGCTAGCGGGCGATACGAGCAGTACTTC.